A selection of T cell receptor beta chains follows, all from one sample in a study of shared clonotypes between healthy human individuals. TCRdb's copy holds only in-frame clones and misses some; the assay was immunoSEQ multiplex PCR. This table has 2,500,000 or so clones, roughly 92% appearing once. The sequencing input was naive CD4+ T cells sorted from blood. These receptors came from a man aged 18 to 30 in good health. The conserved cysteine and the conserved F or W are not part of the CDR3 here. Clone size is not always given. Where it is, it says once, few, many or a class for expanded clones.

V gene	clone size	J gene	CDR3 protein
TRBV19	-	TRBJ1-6	ASSIRQAGGPSSYNSPLH
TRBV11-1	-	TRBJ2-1	ASSLARWTAYNEQF
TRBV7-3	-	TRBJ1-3	ASSLTGLGSGNTIY
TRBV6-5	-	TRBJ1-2	ASSSQGARGYGYT
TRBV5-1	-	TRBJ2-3	ASSKTGTGTLNTDTQY
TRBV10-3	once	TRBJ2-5	AIGTGATPGETQY
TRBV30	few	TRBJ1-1	AWSGQWDTEAF
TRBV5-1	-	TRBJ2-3	ASSRASGGGTDTQY
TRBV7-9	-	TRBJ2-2	ASSLDARDRGV
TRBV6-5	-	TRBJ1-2	ASSYGTGPYGYT
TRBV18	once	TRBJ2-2	ASSPPAATGELF
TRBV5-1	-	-	ASSLVPGAEYEQY
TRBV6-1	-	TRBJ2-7	ASRSHPQGLY
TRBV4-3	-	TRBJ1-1	ASSQAGRAEAF
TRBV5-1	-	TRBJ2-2	ASRFDTGELF
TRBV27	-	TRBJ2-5	ASRRGTSGETQY
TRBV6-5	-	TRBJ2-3	ASSYSNGGTDTQY
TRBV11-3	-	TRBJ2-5	ASSLGLREGETQY
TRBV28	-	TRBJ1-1	ASKGAQYTEAF
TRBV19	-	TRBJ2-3	ASSLQGWSTDTQY
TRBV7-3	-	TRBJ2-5	ASSLTGDRETQY
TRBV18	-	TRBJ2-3	ASSPPSSGPTDTQY
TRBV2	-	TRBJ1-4	ASNIRDRPKGKLF
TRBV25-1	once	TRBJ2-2	ASNTGTLITGELF
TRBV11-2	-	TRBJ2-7	ASSATGTGGPRSYEQY
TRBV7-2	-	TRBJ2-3	ASSRGLAGTDTQY
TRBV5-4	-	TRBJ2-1	ASSLSTPPHNEQF
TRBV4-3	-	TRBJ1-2	ASSQEGGSGYT
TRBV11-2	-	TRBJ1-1	ASSRQGTTEAF
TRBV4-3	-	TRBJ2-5	ASSQDRTGVETQY
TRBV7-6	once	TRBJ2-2	ASSFLGNTGELF
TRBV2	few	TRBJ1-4	ASSEDMVGTSF
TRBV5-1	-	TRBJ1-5	ASSLEGGNQPQH
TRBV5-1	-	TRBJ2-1	ASSRGFGRSYNEQF
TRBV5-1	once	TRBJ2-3	ASSAEGTGRADTQY